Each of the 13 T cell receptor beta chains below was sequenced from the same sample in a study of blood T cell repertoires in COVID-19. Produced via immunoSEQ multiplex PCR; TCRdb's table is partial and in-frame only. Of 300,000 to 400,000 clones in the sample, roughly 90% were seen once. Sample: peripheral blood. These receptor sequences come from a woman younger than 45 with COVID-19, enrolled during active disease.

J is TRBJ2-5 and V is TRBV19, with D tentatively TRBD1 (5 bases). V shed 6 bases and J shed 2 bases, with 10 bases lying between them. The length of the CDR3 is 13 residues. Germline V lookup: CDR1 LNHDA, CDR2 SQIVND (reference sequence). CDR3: CASRGRAQETQYF. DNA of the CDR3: TGTGCCAGTAGGGGGCGAGCTCAAGAGACCCAGTACTTC.

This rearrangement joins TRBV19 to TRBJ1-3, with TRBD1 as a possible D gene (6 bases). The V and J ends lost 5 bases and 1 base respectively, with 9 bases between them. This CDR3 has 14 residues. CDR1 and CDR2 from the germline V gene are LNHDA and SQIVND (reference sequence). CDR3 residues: CASSRQVSGNTIYF. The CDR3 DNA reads TGTGCCAGTAGTCGACAGGTATCTGGAAACACCATATATTTT.

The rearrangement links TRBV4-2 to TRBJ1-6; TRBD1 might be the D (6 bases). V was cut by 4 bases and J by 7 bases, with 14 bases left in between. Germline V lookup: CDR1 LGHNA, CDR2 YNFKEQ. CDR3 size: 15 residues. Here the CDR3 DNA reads TGTGCCAGCAGCCGTACAGGGTCGAGCAATTCACCCCTCCACTTT. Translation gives CASSRTGSSNSPLHF.

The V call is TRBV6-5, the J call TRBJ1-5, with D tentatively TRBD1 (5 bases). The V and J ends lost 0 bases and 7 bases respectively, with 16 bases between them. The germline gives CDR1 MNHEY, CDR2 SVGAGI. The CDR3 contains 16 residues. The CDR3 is CASSYSGGFARQPQHF. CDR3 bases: TGTGCCAGCAGTTACTCGGGGGGGTTCGCGCGACAGCCCCAGCATTTT.

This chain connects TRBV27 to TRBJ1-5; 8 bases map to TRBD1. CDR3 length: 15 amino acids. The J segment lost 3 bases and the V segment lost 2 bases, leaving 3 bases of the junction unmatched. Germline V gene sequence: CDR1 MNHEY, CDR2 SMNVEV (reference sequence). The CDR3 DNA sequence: TGTGCCAGCAGTTTAATGGGACAGGCCAATCAGCCCCAGCATTTT. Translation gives CASSLMGQANQPQHF.

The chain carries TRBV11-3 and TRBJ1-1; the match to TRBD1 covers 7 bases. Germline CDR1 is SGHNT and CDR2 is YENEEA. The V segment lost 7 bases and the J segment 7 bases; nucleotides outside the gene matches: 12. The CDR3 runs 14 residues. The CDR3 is CASTRTQGEGEAFF. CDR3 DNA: TGTGCCAGCACCCGAACCCAGGGGGAAGGTGAAGCTTTCTTT.

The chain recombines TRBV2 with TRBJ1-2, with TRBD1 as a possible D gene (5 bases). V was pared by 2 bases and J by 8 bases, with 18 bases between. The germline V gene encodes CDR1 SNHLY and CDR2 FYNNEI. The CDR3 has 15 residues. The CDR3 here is CASSELGGGEEGYTF. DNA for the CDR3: TGTGCCAGCAGTGAACTTGGAGGAGGGGAGGAGGGCTACACCTTC.

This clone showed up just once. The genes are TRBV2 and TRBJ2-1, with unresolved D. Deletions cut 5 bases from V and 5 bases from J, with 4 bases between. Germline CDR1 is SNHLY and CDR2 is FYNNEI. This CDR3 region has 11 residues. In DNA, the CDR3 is TGTGCCAGCAGTTACAACAATGAGCAGTTCTTC. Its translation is CASSYNNEQFF.

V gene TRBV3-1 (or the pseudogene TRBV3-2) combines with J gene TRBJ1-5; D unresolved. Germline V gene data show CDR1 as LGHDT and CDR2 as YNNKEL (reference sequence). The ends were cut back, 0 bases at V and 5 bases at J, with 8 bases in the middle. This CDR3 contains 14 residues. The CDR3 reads CASSQDAGHQPQHF. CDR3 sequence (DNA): TGTGCCAGCAGCCAAGATGCCGGTCATCAGCCCCAGCATTTT.

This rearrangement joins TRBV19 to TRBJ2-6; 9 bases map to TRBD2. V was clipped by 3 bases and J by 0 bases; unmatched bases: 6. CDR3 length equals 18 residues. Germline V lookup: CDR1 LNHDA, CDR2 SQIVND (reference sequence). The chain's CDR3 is CASSIIAGVFSGANVLTF. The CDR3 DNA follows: TGTGCCAGTAGTATTATAGCGGGAGTGTTCTCTGGGGCCAACGTCCTGACTTTC.

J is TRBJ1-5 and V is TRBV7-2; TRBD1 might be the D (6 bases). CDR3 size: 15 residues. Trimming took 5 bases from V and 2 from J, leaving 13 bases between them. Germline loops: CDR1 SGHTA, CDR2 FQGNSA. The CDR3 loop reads CASSITGSGNQPQHF. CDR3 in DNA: TGTGCCAGCAGCATCACAGGGAGCGGCAATCAGCCCCAGCATTTT.

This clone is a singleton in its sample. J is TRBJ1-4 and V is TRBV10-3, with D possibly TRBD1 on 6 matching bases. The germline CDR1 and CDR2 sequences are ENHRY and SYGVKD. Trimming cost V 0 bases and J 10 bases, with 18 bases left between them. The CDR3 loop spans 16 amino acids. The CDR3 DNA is TGTGCCATCAGTGAGTCGAACCTGGGGGCCAACCCAAAACTGTTTTTT. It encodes CAISESNLGANPKLFF.

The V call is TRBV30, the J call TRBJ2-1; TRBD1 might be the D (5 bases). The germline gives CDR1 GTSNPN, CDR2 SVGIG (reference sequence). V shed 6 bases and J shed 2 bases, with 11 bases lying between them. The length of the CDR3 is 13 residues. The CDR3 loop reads CACQGSTYNEQFF. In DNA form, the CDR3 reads TGTGCCTGCCAGGGTAGTACCTACAATGAGCAGTTCTTC.